These 19 T cell receptor beta chains came from one sample sequenced in a study of OX40 agonist ivuxolimab in advanced cancers. Generated by immunoSEQ multiplex PCR, the TCRdb table keeps only in-frame clones and is missing some. The repertoire holds 77,000 or so clones, approximately 85% seen once, with 2% to 2.5% in the top ten. This sample comprised CD4+ or CD8+ T cells sorted from blood, obtained in a trial of the OX40 agonist ivuxolimab. Every receptor here comes from an adult with an advanced solid tumor such as melanoma, head and neck, liver or kidney cancer.

This chain joins TRBV19 and TRBJ2-5, with D perhaps TRBD1 (6 bases). The J call is uncertain, as TRBJ2-7 better fits the DNA end. The germline gives CDR1 LNHDA, CDR2 SQIVND (reference sequence). This CDR3 is built from 12 residues. The CDR3 here is CASSLQGYEQYF. The CDR3, as DNA: TGTGCCAGTAGTTTACAGGGCTACGAGCAGTACTTC.

This clone was found once. V usage is TRBV11-3 and J usage is TRBJ2-1; 9 bases agree with TRBD2. Germline V lookup: CDR1 SGHNT, CDR2 YENEEA. Trimming at V came to 5 bases and at J to 7 bases, leaving 6 bases not matched to a gene. The CDR3 has 14 amino acids. The CDR3: CASSPLAGANEQFF. The CDR3 DNA follows: TGTGCCAGCAGCCCGTTAGCGGGAGCGAATGAGCAGTTCTTC.

This clone was detected a few times. This chain connects TRBV19 to TRBJ2-7; D assignment may be TRBD1 or TRBD2 (5 bases each). The CDR3 covers 15 residues. The V end lost 7 bases, the J end lost 6 bases, and 22 bases lay between the germline ends. Germline loops: CDR1 LNHDA, CDR2 SQIVND (reference sequence). The chain's CDR3 is CASKPVAWDPSEQYF. The CDR3 DNA reads TGTGCCAGTAAACCCGTGGCTTGGGACCCCTCCGAGCAGTACTTC. The full variable domain, completed using reference TRBV19 and TRBJ2-7, is DGGITQSPKYLFRKEGQNVTLSCEQNLNHDAMYWYRQDPGQGLRLIYYSQIVNDFQKGDIAEGYSVSREKKESFPLTVTSAQKNPTAFYLCASKPVAWDPSEQYFGPGTRLTVT.

The chain uses TRBV6-5 and TRBJ2-3; 9 nucleotides align to TRBD2. This CDR3 contains 15 residues. V was clipped by 6 bases and J by 1 base; unmatched bases: 5. Germline lookup yields CDR1 MNHEY and CDR2 SVGAGI. In nucleotides, the CDR3 is TGTGCCAGCAGCCCCCGGACTAGCGGCACAGATACGCAGTATTTT. This translates into CASSPRTSGTDTQYF.

The V and J genes are TRBV10-3 and TRBJ2-7; maybe TRBD2 (6 bases). Germline V gene sequence: CDR1 ENHRY, CDR2 SYGVKD. This CDR3 has 14 amino acids. V was pared by 2 bases and J by 1 base, with 9 bases between. The CDR3 sequence is CAISERRDSYEQYF. The CDR3 DNA is TGTGCCATCAGTGAGAGGAGGGATTCCTACGAGCAGTACTTC.

This clone was detected a few times. The J gene is TRBJ1-2, the V gene TRBV19; D not certain. Per germline, CDR1 LNHDA and CDR2 SQIVND (reference sequence). This CDR3 contains 13 residues. With 3 bases removed from V and 7 bases from J, the gap between germline ends came to 12 bases. The CDR3 DNA is TGTGCCAGTAGTATGTCTGGCCTCCTTGGCTACACCTTC. Translated, it gives CASSMSGLLGYTF.

The chain couples TRBV5-5 to TRBJ2-2, with 8 bases identical to TRBD2. The CDR3 runs to 16 residues. Looked up from germline, CDR1 is SGHKS and CDR2 is YYEKEE (reference sequence). Trimming at V came to 0 bases and at J to 4 bases, leaving 5 bases not matched to a gene. CDR3 nucleotides: TGTGCCAGCAGCTTGGGGCTAGCGGGTGGCACCGGGGAGCTGTTTTTT. Its protein product is CASSLGLAGGTGELFF.

This chain joins TRBV25-1 and TRBJ1-3; a possible D gene is TRBD1 (6 bases). V was clipped by 8 bases and J by 0 bases, with 11 bases between them. The CDR3 sequence is 14 residues long. From germline, CDR1 is MGHDK and CDR2 SYGVNS. The CDR3, as DNA: TGTGCCAGCGGATTGGACAGCTCTGGAAACACCATATATTTT. As protein: CASGLDSSGNTIYF.

V usage is TRBV15 and J usage is TRBJ2-7, with D possibly being TRBD1 (6 bases). The CDR3 totals 12 residues. V was cut by 3 bases and J by 3 bases, with 6 bases left in between. Looked up from germline, CDR1 is LNHNV and CDR2 is YYDKDF (reference sequence). The CDR3 sequence: CATSRDSYEQYF. CDR3 sequence (DNA): TGTGCCACCAGCAGGGACAGCTACGAGCAGTACTTC.

In its sample, this clone was seen once. The chain couples TRBV7-9 to TRBJ1-2, with 12 bases fitting TRBD1. The CDR3 loop spans 19 amino acids. Germline CDR1 and CDR2: SEHNR and FQNEAQ (reference sequence). V gave up 1 base and J gave up 4 bases; unmatched junction bases: 13. The DNA of the CDR3 is TGTGCCAGCAGCTTAGACGTAACCGGGACAGGGGGCGCCGGCTATGGCTACACCTTC. Protein: CASSLDVTGTGGAGYGYTF.

About this clone: Other nucleotide sequences in the sample specify the same CDR3. The J gene is TRBJ1-2, the V gene TRBV9, with D perhaps matching TRBD1 (5 bases). This CDR3 is 14 amino acids long. The V end was cut by 0 bases, the J end by 4 bases, with 10 bases between. CDR1 and CDR2 (germline): SGDLS, YYNGEE. The CDR3 region has the DNA TGTGCCAGCAGCGTAGCCACAGGCTCCTATGGCTACACCTTC. Translated, it gives CASSVATGSYGYTF.

J is TRBJ1-1 and V is TRBV7-8, with 7 bases aligning to TRBD1. This CDR3 contains 17 residues. Germline V gene lookup returns CDR1 SGHVS and CDR2 FQNEAQ. The trim removed 5 bases at V and 1 base at J, leaving 13 bases unmatched. CDR3: CASSLLRGRGTNTEAFF. CDR3 DNA sequence: TGTGCCAGCAGCCTGCTCCGAGGCAGGGGGACGAACACTGAAGCTTTCTTT.

The V and J genes are TRBV5-1 and TRBJ2-1; D might be TRBD2 (5 bases). The germline V gene encodes CDR1 SGHRS and CDR2 YFSETQ. The V gene lost 6 bases and the J gene lost 6 bases, with 16 bases spanning the gap. This CDR3 contains 14 residues. The DNA of the CDR3 is TGCGCCAGCACCCTATCGGGGAATCGCAATGAGCAGTTCTTC. Amino acids: CASTLSGNRNEQFF.

The chain is built from TRBV7-9 and TRBJ1-5; D is uncertain. Germline V gives CDR1 SEHNR, CDR2 FQNEAQ (reference sequence). The CDR3 totals 12 residues. Trimming took 4 bases from V and 7 from J, leaving 8 bases between them. The CDR3 nucleotides are TGTGCCAGCAGCTCACCGGGGCAGCCCCAGCATTTT. It encodes CASSSPGQPQHF.

This clone occurred a few times. The chain is built from TRBV9 and TRBJ1-5; unclear D gene. CDR3 size: 14 residues. Germline CDR1 SGDLS, CDR2 YYNGEE. V was pared by 0 bases and J by 0 bases, with 4 bases between. Written as DNA, the CDR3 is TGTGCCAGCAGCGTAGATCATAGCAATCAGCCCCAGCATTTT. Translated: CASSVDHSNQPQHF.

The genes are TRBV28 and TRBJ2-1, with D perhaps TRBD2 (6 bases). Germline V CDR1 and CDR2: MDHEN, SYDVKM. The CDR3 spans 16 residues. With 5 bases removed from V and 0 bases from J, the gap between germline ends came to 14 bases. CDR3 loop: CASSADSGLSYNEQFF. DNA for the CDR3: TGTGCCAGCAGTGCCGACAGCGGGCTCTCCTACAATGAGCAGTTCTTC.

The CDR3 nucleotides are TGTGCCAGCAAAAGGGGGACAGGGATGTACGGCACAGATACGCAGTATTTT. Protein: CASKRGTGMYGTDTQYF. V usage is TRBV2 and J usage is TRBJ2-3, with 9 bases aligning to TRBD1. J was trimmed by 1 base and V by 7 bases; bases with no gene match: 12. This CDR3 spans 17 amino acids. The germline CDR1 and CDR2 sequences are SNHLY and FYNNEI.

The CDR3 DNA reads as TGTGCCAGCAGCTCCACCCCCGGGACAATCCCCACCGGGGAGCTGTTTTTT. Amino acid sequence: CASSSTPGTIPTGELFF. The V and J genes are TRBV7-9 and TRBJ2-2; D is perhaps TRBD1 (6 bases). Germline values: CDR1 SEHNR, CDR2 FQNEAQ (reference sequence). Trimming pared 4 bases from V and 4 bases from J, leaving 19 bases between. The CDR3 loop spans 17 amino acids. Drawing the rest from reference TRBV7-9 and TRBJ2-2, the complete variable domain is DTGVSQNPRHKITKRGQNVTFRCDPISEHNRLYWYRQTLGQGPEFLTYFQNEAQLEKSRLLSDRFSAERPKGSFSTLEIQRTEQGDSAMYLCASSSTPGTIPTGELFFGEGSRLTVL.

About this clone: The sample carries other DNA sequences with the same CDR3. V gene TRBV28 combines with J gene TRBJ2-1; D not resolved. CDR1 MDHEN and CDR2 SYDVKM come from the germline V gene. V lost 2 bases and J lost 3, with 5 bases in between. The length of the CDR3 is 13 residues. The CDR3 loop reads CASSLGRYNEQFF. As DNA, the CDR3 is TGTGCCAGCAGTTTAGGGCGCTACAATGAGCAGTTCTTC.